This TCR beta chain was obtained from a study of long-term antiretroviral therapy in people with HIV. Study conclusions and caveats: Pre-ART clonal expansions dominated every time point's repertoire.

Concerning this clone: No antigen is known for it.

Sequencing used immunoSEQ v3.0 at survey level. Measured with immunoSEQ multiplex PCR; TCRdb has only the in-frame clones, and not every one. This table has some 30,000 clones, approximately 90% appearing once. CDR1 and CDR2 from the germline V gene are MRHNA and SNTAGT. Trimming pared 6 bases from V and 2 bases from J, leaving 17 bases between. The CDR3 runs to 15 residues. Every specimen held between about 0.9-10 million cryopreserved PBMC. These were thawed and washed before DNA extraction. The rearrangement joins TRBV6-4 to TRBJ2-7, with no clear D. The TCR originated in a woman between 18 and 29 years old with HIV. Sequenced material: unsorted PBMCs, taken 1.8 years after starting antiretroviral therapy. In DNA form, the CDR3 reads TGTGCCAGCAGGTCCCCCAGGTTTTCCACCTACGAGCAGTACTTC. It translates to CASRSPRFSTYEQYF.